The rows below give T cell receptor beta chains drawn from one sample of a study of blood T cells in healthy people across ages. TCRdb ran MiXCR on the 5' RACE reads and lists one entry per CDR3 protein. Here the sample spans roughly 730,000 distinct CDR3 sequences, 45% to 70% being singletons. Sequencing was done on a sample of blood. The source is a man aged 35 to 55 in good health. The CDR3 runs from the conserved cysteine through the conserved F or W. Each record gives: V gene, J gene, D gene, clone size, CDR3 protein, CDR3 DNA. A D gene is named only where the DNA matches it firmly. Only some rows state a clone size, as once, few, many or a class for expanded clones.

v_gene: TRBV6-4
j_gene: TRBJ2-6
d_gene: TRBD1
abundance: -
CDR3aa: CASSETGAGTGANVLTF
CDR3nt: TGTGCCAGCAGTGAAACAGGGGCAGGGACTGGGGCCAACGTCCTGACTTTC

v_gene: TRBV20-1
j_gene: TRBJ2-4
d_gene: -
abundance: few
CDR3aa: CSASRQRVAKNIQYF
CDR3nt: TGCAGTGCTTCCCGCCAGCGGGTAGCCAAAAACATTCAGTACTTC

v_gene: TRBV3-1
j_gene: TRBJ1-2
d_gene: -
abundance: -
CDR3aa: CASSQGTDGYTF
CDR3nt: TGTGCCAGCAGCCAAGGCACAGATGGCTACACCTTC

v_gene: TRBV5-1
j_gene: TRBJ1-1
d_gene: -
abundance: -
CDR3aa: CASSLGWGAENTEAFF
CDR3nt: TGCGCCAGCAGCTTGGGTTGGGGGGCCGAAAACACTGAAGCTTTCTTT

v_gene: TRBV27
j_gene: TRBJ1-2
d_gene: -
abundance: -
CDR3aa: CASSLASGYYGYTF
CDR3nt: TGTGCCAGCAGTTTAGCCTCAGGGTACTATGGCTACACCTTC

v_gene: TRBV5-6
j_gene: TRBJ1-2
d_gene: -
abundance: -
CDR3aa: CASSCILGDGYTF
CDR3nt: TGTGCCAGCAGCTGCATCCTTGGGGATGGCTACACCTTC

v_gene: TRBV6-5
j_gene: TRBJ2-7
d_gene: -
abundance: -
CDR3aa: CASSYGTSSYEQYF
CDR3nt: TGTGCCAGCAGTTACGGTACTAGCTCCTACGAGCAGTACTTC

v_gene: TRBV15
j_gene: TRBJ2-5
d_gene: -
abundance: few
CDR3aa: CATSRDRGEETQYF
CDR3nt: TGTGCCACCAGCAGAGATCGGGGAGAAGAGACCCAGTACTTC

v_gene: TRBV18
j_gene: TRBJ2-3
d_gene: -
abundance: many
CDR3aa: CASSQTRTDTQYF
CDR3nt: TGTGCCAGCTCACAAACTAGAACAGATACGCAGTATTTT

v_gene: TRBV9
j_gene: TRBJ2-7
d_gene: TRBD1
abundance: -
CDR3aa: CASGMHRDRGGNEQYF
CDR3nt: TGTGCCAGCGGGATGCACCGGGACAGGGGAGGGAATGAGCAGTACTTC

v_gene: TRBV3-1
j_gene: TRBJ2-5
d_gene: TRBD2
abundance: few
CDR3aa: CASSHKRGATSQRGETQYF
CDR3nt: TGTGCCAGCAGCCACAAGCGGGGGGCAACATCCCAACGAGGAGAGACCCAGTACTTC

v_gene: TRBV20-1
j_gene: TRBJ1-1
d_gene: TRBD1
abundance: few
CDR3aa: CSADAGTANTEAFF
CDR3nt: TGCAGTGCTGACGCCGGGACAGCCAACACTGAAGCTTTCTTT

v_gene: TRBV12-3/TRBV12-4
j_gene: TRBJ2-3
d_gene: TRBD2
abundance: few
CDR3aa: CASSLQRGNTDTQYF
CDR3nt: TGTGCCAGCAGTCTCCAGCGGGGGAACACAGATACGCAGTATTTT